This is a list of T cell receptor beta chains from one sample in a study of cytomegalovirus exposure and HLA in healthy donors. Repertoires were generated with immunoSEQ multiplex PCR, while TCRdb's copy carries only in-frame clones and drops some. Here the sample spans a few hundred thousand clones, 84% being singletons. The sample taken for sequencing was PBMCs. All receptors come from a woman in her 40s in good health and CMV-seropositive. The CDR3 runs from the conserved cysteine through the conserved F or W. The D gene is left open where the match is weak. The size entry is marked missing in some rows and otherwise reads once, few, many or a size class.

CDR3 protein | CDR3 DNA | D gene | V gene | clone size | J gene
CASSIGPSGAQETQYF | TGTGCCAGCAGCATTGGGCCTAGCGGGGCACAAGAGACCCAGTACTTC | TRBD2 | TRBV5-4 | - | TRBJ2-5
CASSTGTGKGQPQHF | TGTGCCAGCAGTACCGGGACAGGTAAAGGGCAGCCCCAGCATTTT | TRBD1 | TRBV28 | - | TRBJ1-5
CASSAKHPAGLAGLYEQYF | TGTGCCAGCAGTGCCAAACATCCTGCTGGTCTAGCGGGACTCTACGAGCAGTACTTC | TRBD2 | TRBV6-1 | - | TRBJ2-7
CSSSPFVGTGTGAKNIQYF | TGTTCCAGCAGCCCTTTCGTTGGGACAGGGACTGGGGCCAAAAACATTCAGTACTTC | TRBD1 | TRBV7-9 | - | TRBJ2-4
CASREVDTEAFF | TGTGCCAGCAGAGAGGTGGACACTGAAGCTTTCTTT | - | TRBV28 | - | TRBJ1-1
CASSLTVRPYEQYF | TGTGCCAGCAGCTTGACAGTTCGCCCCTACGAGCAGTACTTC | - | TRBV5-6 | - | TRBJ2-7
CASSLQGIRGYTF | TGTGCCAGCAGCTTACAGGGGATACGGGGCTACACCTTC | TRBD1 | TRBV27 | few | TRBJ1-2
CASSLFRGNTNTEAFF | TGTGCCAGCAGTTTATTTAGGGGGAACACGAACACTGAAGCTTTCTTT | - | TRBV27 | - | TRBJ1-1
CASSHDRSTDTQYF | TGTGCCAGCAGCCACGACAGGAGCACAGATACGCAGTATTTT | - | TRBV6-1 | - | TRBJ2-3
CASSPESLLYNEQFF | TGTGCCAGCAGCCCGGAGAGCCTTCTTTACAATGAGCAGTTCTTC | - | TRBV14 | - | TRBJ2-1
CASSPRGYGSNQPQHF | TGTGCCAGCAGTCCCCGGGGGTATGGTAGCAATCAGCCCCAGCATTTT | - | TRBV27 | - | TRBJ1-5
CAWSLSGIWGYTF | TGTGCCTGGAGTCTCTCGGGGATCTGGGGCTACACCTTC | - | TRBV30 | once | TRBJ1-2
CASSIDFSRAGNTIYF | TGTGCCAGTAGTATAGACTTTTCCAGGGCTGGAAACACCATATATTTT | - | TRBV19 | - | TRBJ1-3
CSSSPLNQPQHF | TGTTCCAGCAGCCCCCTCAATCAGCCCCAGCATTTT | - | TRBV7-9 | - | TRBJ1-5